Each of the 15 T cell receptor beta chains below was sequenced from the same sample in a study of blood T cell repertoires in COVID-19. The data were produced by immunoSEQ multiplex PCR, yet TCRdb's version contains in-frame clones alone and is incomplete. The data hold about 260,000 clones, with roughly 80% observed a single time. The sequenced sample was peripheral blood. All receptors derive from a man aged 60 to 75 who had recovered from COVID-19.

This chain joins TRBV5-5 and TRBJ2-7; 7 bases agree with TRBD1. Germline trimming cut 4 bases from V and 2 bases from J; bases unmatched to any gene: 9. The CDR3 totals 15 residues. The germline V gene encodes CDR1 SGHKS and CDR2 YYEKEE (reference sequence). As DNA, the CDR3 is TGTGCCAGCAGCGAAAGGACAGGTTTTACCTACGAGCAGTACTTC. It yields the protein CASSERTGFTYEQYF.

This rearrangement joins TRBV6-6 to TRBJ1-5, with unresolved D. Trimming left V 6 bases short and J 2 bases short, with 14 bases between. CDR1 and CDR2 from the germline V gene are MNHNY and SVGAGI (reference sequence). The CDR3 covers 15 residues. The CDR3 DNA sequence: TGTGCCAGCAGCCCGGTGACGGGTGGCAATCAGCCCCAGCATTTT. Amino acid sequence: CASSPVTGGNQPQHF.

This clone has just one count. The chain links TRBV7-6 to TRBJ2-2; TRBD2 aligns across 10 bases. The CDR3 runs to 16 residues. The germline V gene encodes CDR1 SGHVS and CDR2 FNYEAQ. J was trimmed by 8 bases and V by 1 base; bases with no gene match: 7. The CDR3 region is CASSLVPAGGPGELFF. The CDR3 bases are TGTGCCAGCAGCTTAGTTCCAGCGGGAGGGCCTGGGGAGCTGTTTTTT.

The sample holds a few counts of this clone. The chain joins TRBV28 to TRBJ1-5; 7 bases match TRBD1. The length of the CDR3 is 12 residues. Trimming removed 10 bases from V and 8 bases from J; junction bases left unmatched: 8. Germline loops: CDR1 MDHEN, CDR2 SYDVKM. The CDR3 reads CATTGQWEPQHF. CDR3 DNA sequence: TGTGCCACCACGGGACAGTGGGAGCCCCAGCATTTT.

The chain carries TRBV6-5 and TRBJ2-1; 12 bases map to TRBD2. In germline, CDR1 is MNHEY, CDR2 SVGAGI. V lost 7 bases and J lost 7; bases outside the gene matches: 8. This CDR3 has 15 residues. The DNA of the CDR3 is TGTGCCAGCACCGCGTCTAGCGGGGGGGCGAATGAGCAGTTCTTC. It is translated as CASTASSGGANEQFF.

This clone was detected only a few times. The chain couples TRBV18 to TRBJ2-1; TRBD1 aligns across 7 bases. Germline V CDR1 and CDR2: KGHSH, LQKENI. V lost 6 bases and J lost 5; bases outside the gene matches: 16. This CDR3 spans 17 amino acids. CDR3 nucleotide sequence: TGTGCCAGCTCCCCCATAAACCCCAGGGGGATGAACAATGAGCAGTTCTTC. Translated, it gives CASSPINPRGMNNEQFF.

CDR3 nucleotides: TGTGCCAGCAGCGTAGGACAGTTCACCGGGGAGCTGTTTTTT. This translates into CASSVGQFTGELFF. This chain uses TRBV9 with TRBJ2-2; D is possibly TRBD1 (5 bases). This CDR3 is built from 14 residues. Germline V gene data show CDR1 as SGDLS and CDR2 as YYNGEE. The ends were cut back, 0 bases at V and 4 bases at J, with 7 bases in the middle.

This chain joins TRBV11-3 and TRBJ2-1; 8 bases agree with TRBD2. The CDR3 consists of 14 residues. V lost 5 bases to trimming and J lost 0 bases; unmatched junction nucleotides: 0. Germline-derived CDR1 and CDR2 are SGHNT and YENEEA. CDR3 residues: CASSRGGSYNEQFF. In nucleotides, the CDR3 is TGTGCCAGCAGCCGGGGGGGCTCCTACAATGAGCAGTTCTTC.

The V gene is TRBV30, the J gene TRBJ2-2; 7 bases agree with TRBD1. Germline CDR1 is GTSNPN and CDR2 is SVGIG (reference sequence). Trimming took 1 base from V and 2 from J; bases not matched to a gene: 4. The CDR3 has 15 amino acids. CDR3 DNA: TGTGCCTGGAGTGGTTCAGGGGGAAACACCGGGGAGCTGTTTTTT. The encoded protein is CAWSGSGGNTGELFF.

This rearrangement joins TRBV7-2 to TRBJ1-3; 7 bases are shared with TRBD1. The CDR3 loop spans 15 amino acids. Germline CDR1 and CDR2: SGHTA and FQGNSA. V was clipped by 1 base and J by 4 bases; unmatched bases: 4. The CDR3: CASSLGGTAGNTIYF. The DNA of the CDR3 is TGTGCCAGCAGCTTAGGTGGGACAGCCGGAAACACCATATATTTT.

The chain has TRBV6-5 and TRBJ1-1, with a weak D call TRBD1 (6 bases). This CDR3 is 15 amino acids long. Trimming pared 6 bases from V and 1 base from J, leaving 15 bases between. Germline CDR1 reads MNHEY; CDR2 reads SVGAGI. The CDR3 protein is CASRRNRATNTEAFF. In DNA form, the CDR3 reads TGTGCCAGCAGGAGGAACAGGGCGACGAACACTGAAGCTTTCTTT.

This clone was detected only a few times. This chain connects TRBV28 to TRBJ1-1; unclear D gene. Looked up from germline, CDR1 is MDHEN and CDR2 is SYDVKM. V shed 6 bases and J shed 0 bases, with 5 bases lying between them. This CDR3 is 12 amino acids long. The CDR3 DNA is TGTGCCAGCAGCCTCTTGAACACTGAAGCTTTCTTT. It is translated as CASSLLNTEAFF.

The CDR3 DNA is TGTGCCAGCAGCTTGGAGAGCGGCGGGACAGATACGCAGTATTTT. This codes for CASSLESGGTDTQYF. V usage is TRBV7-6 and J usage is TRBJ2-3; TRBD2 is a possible D gene (5 bases). The CDR3 extends over 15 amino acids. Germline CDR1 reads SGHVS; CDR2 reads FNYEAQ. Trimming pared 3 bases from V and 3 bases from J, leaving 13 bases between.

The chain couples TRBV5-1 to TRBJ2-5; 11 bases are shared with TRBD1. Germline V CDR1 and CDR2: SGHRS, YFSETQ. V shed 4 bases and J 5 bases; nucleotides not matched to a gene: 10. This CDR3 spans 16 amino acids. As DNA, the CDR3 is TGCGCCAGCAGCAGGGGGACAGGGGGATTGCGGGAGACCCAGTACTTC. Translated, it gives CASSRGTGGLRETQYF.

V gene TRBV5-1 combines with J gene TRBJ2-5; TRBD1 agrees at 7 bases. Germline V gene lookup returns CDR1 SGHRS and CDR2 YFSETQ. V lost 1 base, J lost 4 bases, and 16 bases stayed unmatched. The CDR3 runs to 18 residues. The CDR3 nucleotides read TGCGCCAGCAGCTTGAATCCCCTGACAGGGCATGAGGCAGAGACCCAGTACTTC. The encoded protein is CASSLNPLTGHEAETQYF.